This T cell receptor (beta chain) was documented in a study of blood T cell repertoires in COVID-19. There are 15 residues in the CDR3. V shed 1 base and J 4 bases; nucleotides not matched to a gene: 4. Germline-derived CDR1 and CDR2 are LGHNA and YNFKEQ. In the authors' workflow: Amplification of reference gene primers was used by the study to estimate nucleated cell counts. TCRdb keeps only in-frame clones here, not all; method: immunoSEQ multiplex PCR. V and J calls plus clone size are reproduced from that table; the DNA served to infer D and trimming. The sample carries some 670,000 clones, about 87% recorded once.

What was sequenced was peripheral blood. The clonotype originates from a woman under 30 with acute or convalescent COVID-19. The chain uses TRBV4-2 and TRBJ1-2; 9 positions agree with TRBD1. The CDR3 region is CASSQGGTGSYGYTF. CDR3 sequence (DNA): TGTGCCAGCAGCCAAGGCGGGACAGGGTCCTATGGCTACACCTTC.